Listed here are 20 T cell receptor beta chains from one sample, sequenced in a study of blood T cells in healthy people across ages. With a J-beta primer mix and a sample-barcoded 5' primer, a second PCR ran about 7 to 12 cycles. TCRdb called the 5' RACE reads again in MiXCR, with one record for every CDR3 protein. The data contain about 1 million distinct CDR3 sequences, around 25% of them singletons. These sequences were also reported in another study, on T cells of mothers and their children.

Sequencing was performed on blood. These receptors were collected from a girl aged 2 to 10 in good health.

V usage is TRBV27 and J usage is TRBJ2-5, with TRBD2 matching over 8 bases. Judging by the DNA end, TRBJ2-1 fits better; the J call may be wrong. Germline CDR1 reads MNHEY; CDR2 reads SMNVEV (reference sequence). The CDR3 runs to 16 residues. CDR3 coding DNA: TGTGCCAGCAGCTCTCCAGCGGGGGACTTCTACAATGAGCAGTTCTTC. It specifies CASSSPAGDFYNEQFF.

This clonotype came up a few times. CDR3 sequence (DNA): TGTGCCGGTGGCGTTTCGGGAGGGCGTAATGAGCAGTTCTTC. Translation: CAGGVSGGRNEQFF. The genes are TRBV7-2 and TRBJ2-1; 8 bases are shared with TRBD2. Germline values: CDR1 SGHTA, CDR2 FQGNSA. Trimming removed 11 bases from V and 7 bases from J; junction bases left unmatched: 13. The CDR3 sequence is 14 residues long.

This clonotype came up a few times. The chain carries TRBV25-1 and TRBJ1-5; D uncertain. The CDR3 runs to 15 residues. Germline assignment: CDR1 MGHDK and CDR2 SYGVNS. The V end was cut by 3 bases, the J end by 1 base, with 10 bases between. CDR3 in amino acids: CASSERVLSNQPQHF. The CDR3 DNA reads as TGTGCCAGCAGTGAGCGGGTTTTGAGCAATCAGCCCCAGCATTTT.

Only a few counts were recorded for this clonotype. This sequence joins TRBV5-6 and TRBJ1-2, with D hard to call. CDR1 SGHDT and CDR2 YYEEEE come from the germline V gene. The CDR3 has 13 residues. Trimming took off 3 bases at V and 5 bases at J, with 11 bases between the two ends. The CDR3 region is CASSSTTLYGYTF. Here the CDR3 DNA reads TGTGCCAGCAGCTCGACGACTCTTTATGGCTACACCTTC.

The V call is TRBV12-3 or TRBV12-4, the J call TRBJ2-5; D uncertain. The CDR3 runs 17 residues. Trimming stripped 6 bases from V and 1 base from J, with 21 bases between. CDR3 coding DNA: TGTGCCAGCAGCCCAGGATTTCTGTCCAGCGCCCAAGAGACCCAGTACTTC. Its translation: CASSPGFLSSAQETQYF.

This chain uses TRBV28 with TRBJ2-1; D unresolved. CDR1 and CDR2 from the germline V gene are MDHEN and SYDVKM. This CDR3 spans 14 amino acids. V lost 4 bases and J 8 bases, leaving 15 bases between the germline ends. This CDR3 reads CASSWGVQSHEQFF. Here the CDR3 DNA reads TGTGCCAGCAGTTGGGGTGTTCAGTCCCATGAGCAGTTCTTC.

The chain couples TRBV12-3 or TRBV12-4 to TRBJ1-1; 7 bases agree with TRBD1. The CDR3 is made up of 14 amino acids. Germline trimming cut 5 bases from V and 10 bases from J; bases unmatched to any gene: 13. The CDR3 DNA follows: TGTGCCAGCAGTACCGCTGGGACAGCCGGAGGAGCTTTCTTT. It is translated as CASSTAGTAGGAFF.

This clonotype showed up just a few times. The rearrangement links TRBV7-3 to TRBJ2-5; D is unclear. Germline V gene lookup returns CDR1 SGHTA and CDR2 FQGTGA. V was shortened by 4 bases and J by 3 bases, with 9 bases between the two germline ends. The CDR3 contains 13 residues. CDR3 loop: CASSYRTEETQYF. The CDR3 nucleotides are TGTGCCAGCAGCTATAGGACGGAAGAGACCCAGTACTTC.

This clonotype was observed a few times. The chain uses TRBV24-1 and TRBJ2-5, with D unclear. The CDR3 is 13 amino acids. From germline, CDR1 is KGHDR and CDR2 SFDVKD. Trimming took off 4 bases at V and 5 bases at J, with 10 bases between the two ends. CDR3 region: CATSEGSSETQYF. The CDR3 nucleotides are TGTGCCACCAGTGAAGGGTCGTCCGAGACCCAGTACTTC.

Turning to this clonotype: The junction and the germline gene differ at one end; a read error may be behind it. The chain links TRBV20-1 to TRBJ2-7; 11 bases agree with TRBD2. There are 14 residues in the CDR3. The germline V gene encodes CDR1 DFQATT and CDR2 SNEGSKA (reference sequence). The CDR3 here is CSASSGRASNEQYF. The CDR3 region has the DNA TGCAGTGCTAGTAGCGGGAGGGCCTCCAACGAGCAGTACTTC.

Note on this clonotype: One end of the junction varies from germline; a read error may be responsible. This chain connects TRBV10-2 to TRBJ1-1, with D unclear. The CDR3 loop spans 13 amino acids. Germline V gives CDR1 WSHSY, CDR2 SAAADI. In nucleotides, the CDR3 is TGCGCTAGCAGCCAGAATTCGAACACTGAAGCTTTCTTT. Encoded protein: CASSQNSNTEAFF.

V is TRBV5-5 and J is TRBJ2-1; D possibly corresponds to TRBD1 (6 bases). Trimming cost V 7 bases and J 3 bases, with 17 bases left between them. This CDR3 contains 15 residues. Germline loops: CDR1 SGHKS, CDR2 YYEKEE (reference sequence). The CDR3 loop reads CASSPGVTYYNEQFF. In nucleotides, the CDR3 is TGTGCCAGCTCACCAGGGGTGACATACTACAATGAGCAGTTCTTC.

The chain combines TRBV6-6 with TRBJ2-1; 15 bases align to TRBD2. The CDR3 runs 15 residues. The junction had 0 bases not matched to a gene; V was cut back by 2 bases and J by 7 bases. Germline-derived CDR1 and CDR2 are MNHNY and SVGAGI (reference sequence). The CDR3: CASSYGTSGGNEQFF. The CDR3 bases are TGTGCCAGCAGTTACGGGACTAGCGGGGGGAATGAGCAGTTCTTC.

This clonotype was counted between two and nine times. The V gene is TRBV6-1, the J gene TRBJ1-1, with D perhaps TRBD1 (5 bases). The V gene's germline CDR1 is MNHNS and CDR2 SASEGT. V was trimmed by 2 bases and J by 0 bases, leaving 10 bases between them. The CDR3 runs 15 residues. CDR3 residues: CASSENGGLNTEAFF. CDR3 sequence (DNA): TGTGCCAGCAGTGAAAATGGGGGATTGAACACTGAAGCTTTCTTT.

The J gene is TRBJ1-5, the V gene TRBV9; TRBD1 agrees at 7 bases. V was clipped by 3 bases and J by 6 bases; unmatched bases: 6. The CDR3 has 14 amino acids. Looked up from germline, CDR1 is SGDLS and CDR2 is YYNGEE. CDR3 coding DNA: TGTGCCAGCAGCGGACAGGGATCAGTTCAGCCCCAGCATTTT. Protein sequence: CASSGQGSVQPQHF. Together with reference TRBV9 and TRBJ1-5, the CDR3 gives the full variable domain: DSGVTQTPKHLITATGQRVTLRCSPRSGDLSVYWYQQSLDQGLQFLIQYYNGEERAKGNILERFSAQQFPDLHSELNLSSLELGDSALYFCASSGQGSVQPQHFGDGTRLSIL.

The chain uses TRBV20-1 and TRBJ2-5; no firm D call. The CDR3 spans 13 residues. Trimming cost V 0 bases and J 4 bases, with 9 bases left between them. In germline, CDR1 is DFQATT, CDR2 SNEGSKA (reference sequence). CDR3 sequence: CSARDWARETQYF. CDR3 bases: TGCAGTGCTAGAGATTGGGCGCGAGAGACCCAGTACTTC.

The chain is built from TRBV20-1 and TRBJ2-5; 10 bases match TRBD1. Near its end, the DNA agrees better with TRBJ2-1, so the J call may be wrong. The V gene's germline CDR1 is DFQATT and CDR2 SNEGSKA (reference sequence). The CDR3 spans 13 residues. The CDR3 nucleotides read TGCAGTGCTACGGACAGGGGGGTGGATGAGCAGTTCTTC. Translating gives CSATDRGVDEQFF.

The J gene is TRBJ2-7, the V gene TRBV20-1; TRBD2 matches 10 bases. This CDR3 has 14 amino acids. From germline, CDR1 is DFQATT and CDR2 SNEGSKA (reference sequence). V was pared by 0 bases and J by 5 bases, with 4 bases of the junction left unmatched. The CDR3 nucleotides read TGCAGTGCTAGAGACGGACTAGCGGACCACGAGCAGTACTTC. Amino acid sequence: CSARDGLADHEQYF.

The V gene is TRBV15, the J gene TRBJ2-5; D is undetermined. The DNA end is a closer match to TRBJ2-7, so the J assignment may be wrong. The CDR3 loop spans 13 amino acids. Germline CDR1 reads LNHNV; CDR2 reads YYDKDF (reference sequence). The CDR3 DNA reads as TGTGCCACCAGCAGAGATTCGGTCCACGAGCAGTACTTC. Translation: CATSRDSVHEQYF.

This clonotype was counted ten times or more. The rearrangement uses TRBV7-3 and TRBJ2-1, with D tentatively TRBD1 (7 bases). The germline V gene has CDR1 SGHTA and CDR2 FQGTGA. The CDR3 is made up of 14 amino acids. V lost 5 bases and J 7 bases, leaving 15 bases between the germline ends. The CDR3 sequence is CASSPNPGGNEQFF. DNA for the CDR3: TGTGCCAGCAGCCCCAATCCAGGGGGGAATGAGCAGTTCTTC.